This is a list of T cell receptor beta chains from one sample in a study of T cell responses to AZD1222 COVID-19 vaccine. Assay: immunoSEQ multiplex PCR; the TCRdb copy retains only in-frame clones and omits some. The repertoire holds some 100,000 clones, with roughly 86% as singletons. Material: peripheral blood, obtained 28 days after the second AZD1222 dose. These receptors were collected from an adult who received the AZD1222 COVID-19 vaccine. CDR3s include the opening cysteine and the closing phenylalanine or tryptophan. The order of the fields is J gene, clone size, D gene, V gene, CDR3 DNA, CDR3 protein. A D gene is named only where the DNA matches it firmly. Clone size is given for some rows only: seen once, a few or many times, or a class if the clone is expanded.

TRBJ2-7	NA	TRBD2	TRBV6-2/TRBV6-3	TGTGCCAGCAGTTCCGTCGGACTAGCGGGGGCCTACGAGCAGTACTTC	CASSSVGLAGAYEQYF
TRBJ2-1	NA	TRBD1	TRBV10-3	TGTGCCATCAGTGGGGGGACAGGGGCTACAAACAATGAGCAGTTCTTC	CAISGGTGATNNEQFF
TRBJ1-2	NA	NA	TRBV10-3	TGTGCCATCAGTGGGCTACAGGGAGGTGGCTACACCTTC	CAISGLQGGGYTF
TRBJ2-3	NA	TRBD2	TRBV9	TGTGCCAGCAGCGTAGGGGTTCGAGGACTAGCCGCAGATACGCAGTATTTT	CASSVGVRGLAADTQYF
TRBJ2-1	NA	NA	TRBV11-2	TGTGCCAGCAGCTTAGTGGGCGAGAGGAGCAATGAGCAGTTCTTC	CASSLVGERSNEQFF
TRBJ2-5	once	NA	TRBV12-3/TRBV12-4	TGTGCCAGCAGACCTGACCAAGAGACCCAGTACTTC	CASRPDQETQYF
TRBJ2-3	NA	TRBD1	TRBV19	TGTGCCAGTACACGGACAGGGACAGATACGCAGTATTTT	CASTRTGTDTQYF
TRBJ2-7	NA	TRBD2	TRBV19	TGTGCCAGTACGCCCCGCCGGGGGGGTATGGTCGAGCAGTACTTC	CASTPRRGGMVEQYF
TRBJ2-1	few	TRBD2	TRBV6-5	TGTGCCAGCAGCGCCGCGGGGGGCGATGAGCAGTTCTTC	CASSAAGGDEQFF
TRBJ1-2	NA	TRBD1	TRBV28	TGTGCCAGCAGTCTTATCACAGGGGCCGTCTATGGCTACACCTTC	CASSLITGAVYGYTF
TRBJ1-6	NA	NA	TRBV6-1	TGTGCCAGCAGTGAAGCGTACCGGGACAAACAAAAACCCCTCCACTTT	CASSEAYRDKQKPLHF
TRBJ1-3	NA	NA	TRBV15	TGTGCCACCAGCAGAGATCAGGGGTTCGCTGGAAACACCATATATTTT	CATSRDQGFAGNTIYF
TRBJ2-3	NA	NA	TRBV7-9	TGTGCCAGCAGCTCCGTCCGGGACACCCGGGGGGCAGATACGCAGTATTTT	CASSSVRDTRGADTQYF
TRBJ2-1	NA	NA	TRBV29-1	TGCAGCGTGGATCCCGGGAGAACCTACAATGAGCAGTTCTTC	CSVDPGRTYNEQFF
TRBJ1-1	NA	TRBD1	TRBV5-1	TGCGCCAGCAGCGAAGGAACAGGGGTTACGGGCTCTGAAGCTTTCTTT	CASSEGTGVTGSEAFF
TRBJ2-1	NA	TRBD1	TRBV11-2	TGTGCCAGCAGACCGGGACAGTCCTACAATGAGCAGTTCTTC	CASRPGQSYNEQFF
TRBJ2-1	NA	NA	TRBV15	TGTGCCACCAGCATCGGACCAAACAATGAGCAGTTCTTC	CATSIGPNNEQFF
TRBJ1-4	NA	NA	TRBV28	TGTGCCAGCAGTTTGTCAGGCCCGGGAACTAATGAAAAACTGTTTTTT	CASSLSGPGTNEKLFF
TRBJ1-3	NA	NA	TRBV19	TGTGCCAGTAGTCAAGGGGTTGGAAACACCATATATTTT	CASSQGVGNTIYF
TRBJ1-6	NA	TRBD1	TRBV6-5	TGTGCCAGCAGCTACGGACAGGATTCACCCCTCCACTTT	CASSYGQDSPLHF
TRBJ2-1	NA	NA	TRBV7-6	TGTGCCAGCAGCTTAGATGAGGTGGGGGGACACAATGAGCAGTTCTTC	CASSLDEVGGHNEQFF
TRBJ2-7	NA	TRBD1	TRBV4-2	TGTGCCAGCAGCCAAACCCGGGACAGCTCCTACGAGCAGTACTTC	CASSQTRDSSYEQYF
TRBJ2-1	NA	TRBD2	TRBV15	TGTGCCACCAGCATGGGACTAGCGGGGGGGGAGCAGTTCTTC	CATSMGLAGGEQFF
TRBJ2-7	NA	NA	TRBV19	TGTGCCAGTAGTATTAGAATCTCCTACGAGCAGTACTTC	CASSIRISYEQYF
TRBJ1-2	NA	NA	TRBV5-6	TGTGCCAGCAGCCCCGGACGCGGAGGCTACACCTTC	CASSPGRGGYTF
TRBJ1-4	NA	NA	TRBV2	TGTGCCAGCACCGAAGGGGGACGGATACTGTTTTTT	CASTEGGRILFF
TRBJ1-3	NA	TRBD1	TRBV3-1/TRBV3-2	TGTGCCAGCAGCCAAAAACAGGGGGCGTTTGGAAACACCATATATTTT	CASSQKQGAFGNTIYF
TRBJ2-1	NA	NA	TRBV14	TGTGCCAGCAGCCAGCCTGGGGGGGAGCAGTTCTTC	CASSQPGGEQFF
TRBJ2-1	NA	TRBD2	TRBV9	TGTGCCAGCAGCGCTCTAGCGGGGGGGCACAATGAGCAGTTCTTC	CASSALAGGHNEQFF
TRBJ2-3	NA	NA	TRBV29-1	TGCAGCGTTGCCACTGGGACGCAGTATTTT	CSVATGTQYF
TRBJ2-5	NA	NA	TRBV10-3	TGTGCCATCAGTGAATCGACAGGATGGGAGACCCAGTACTTC	CAISESTGWETQYF
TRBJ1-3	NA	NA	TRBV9	TGTGCCAGCAGCGTAGGGGGAAACACTGGAAACACCATATATTTT	CASSVGGNTGNTIYF
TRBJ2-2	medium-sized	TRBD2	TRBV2	TGTGCCAGCAGTGCTTACCCTAGCGGACTCACCGGGGAGCTGTTTTTT	CASSAYPSGLTGELFF
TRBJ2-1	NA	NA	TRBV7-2	TGTGCCAGCAGCGGGAGCAGCTACAATGAGCAGTTCTTC	CASSGSSYNEQFF
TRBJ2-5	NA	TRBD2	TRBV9	TGTGCCAGCAGCGTTGCGGGGGAAGGGGAGACCCAGTACTTC	CASSVAGEGETQYF
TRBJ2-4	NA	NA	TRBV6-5	TGTGCCAGCAGTTCCCGCACCGGGGTCCCCAAAAACATTCAGTACTTC	CASSSRTGVPKNIQYF
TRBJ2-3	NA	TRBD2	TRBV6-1	TGTGCCAGCAGTGACCCGGGGGGGCCGAGAACAAATACGCAGTATTTT	CASSDPGGPRTNTQYF
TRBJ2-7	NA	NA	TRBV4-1	TGCGCCAGCAGCCAAGAGCGAGGCAGGACCCTCTCTGAGCAGTACTTC	CASSQERGRTLSEQYF
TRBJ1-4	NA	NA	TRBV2	TGTGCCAGCAGTGAAGACGTTAGGTGGTTTTTT	CASSEDVRWFF
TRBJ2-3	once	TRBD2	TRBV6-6	TGTGCCAGCAGCCGCCTTAGCGGGAGGACGAGCGATACGCAGTATTTT	CASSRLSGRTSDTQYF
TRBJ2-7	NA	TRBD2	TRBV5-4	TGTGCCAGCGGACCAGGCGGGGGTGGCGAGCAGTACTTC	CASGPGGGGEQYF